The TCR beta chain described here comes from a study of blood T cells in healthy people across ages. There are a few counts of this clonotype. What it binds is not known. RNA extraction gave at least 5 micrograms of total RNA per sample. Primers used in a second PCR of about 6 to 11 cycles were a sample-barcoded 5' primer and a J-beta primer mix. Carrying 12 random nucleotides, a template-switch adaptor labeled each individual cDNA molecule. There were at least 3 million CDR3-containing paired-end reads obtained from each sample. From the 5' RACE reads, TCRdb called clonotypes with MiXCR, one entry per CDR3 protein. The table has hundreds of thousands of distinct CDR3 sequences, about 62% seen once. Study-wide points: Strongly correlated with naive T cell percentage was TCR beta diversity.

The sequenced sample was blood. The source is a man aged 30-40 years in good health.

CDR3 sequence reads: CSTRVQWETQYF. The CDR3 DNA follows: TGCAGCACCAGGGTCCAGTGGGAGACCCAGTACTTC. The chain joins TRBV29-1 to TRBJ2-5, with D perhaps TRBD1 (5 bases). Trimming shortened V by 8 bases and J by 5 bases, and 15 bases separated the two germline ends. This CDR3 is 12 amino acids long. Looked up from germline, CDR1 is SQVTM and CDR2 is ANQGSEA.